This T cell receptor (beta chain) was retrieved from a study of metastatic and nonmetastatic thyroid tumors. Looking at the study overall: It was across blood and tumor or nodule tissue from malignant and benign thyroid patients that repertoires were compared.

Thyroid surgery had not been preceded by any treatment in any patient. Through MiXCR, TCRdb re-clonotyped the PCR reads. The table records about 43,000 clones, around 3.1% of them present only once. Broader study findings: According to reports, the diversity of TCR beta was significantly higher in malignant thyroid tumors than in benign nodules, and this held in both blood and tumor samples.

Looked up from germline, CDR1 is SEHNR and CDR2 is FQNEAQ (reference sequence). This CDR3 has 13 residues. Trimming took off 2 bases at V and 5 bases at J, with 7 bases between the two ends. About this clone: Its target is unknown.

The V gene is TRBV7-9, the J gene TRBJ2-1; D is unresolved. Material: blood. The sequence was obtained from a female donor with papillary thyroid cancer or a benign thyroid nodule (not recorded which). Some clones in this sample may be carry-over from other donors' samples. The CDR3 region has the DNA TGTGCCAGCAGCTTATCGTCGGACAATGAGCAGTTCTTC. Amino acid sequence: CASSLSSDNEQFF.